The 19 T cell receptor beta chains presented below share a single source sample, sequenced in a study of identifying expanded T cells in peripheral blood. The protocol was immunoSEQ multiplex PCR, while the TCRdb copy is restricted to in-frame clones and leaves out a portion. The sample lists around 56,000 clones, about 83% seen once, with about a sixth in the top ten. Sequences were obtained from blood. The receptors here all came from a person between 18 and 69 years old in good health.

This chain links TRBV19 with TRBJ2-5; D not certain. Germline lookup yields CDR1 LNHDA and CDR2 SQIVND (reference sequence). With 0 bases removed from V and 5 bases from J, the gap between germline ends came to 10 bases. The CDR3 has 14 residues. DNA for the CDR3: TGTGCCAGTAGTATAGACACCCGTGGGGAGACCCAGTACTTC. Translated, it gives CASSIDTRGETQYF.

The table lists this clone with a few counts. This chain joins TRBV19 and TRBJ1-6; D remains unclear. V was cut by 6 bases and J by 0 bases, with 6 bases left in between. CDR1 and CDR2 from the germline V gene are LNHDA and SQIVND (reference sequence). This CDR3 has 14 residues. The CDR3 bases are TGTGCCAGTAGGCATAGCTCCTATAATTCACCCCTCCACTTT. Translation gives CASRHSSYNSPLHF.

V gene TRBV28 combines with J gene TRBJ1-1; the D gene is possibly TRBD1 (5 bases). Trimming left V 5 bases short and J 9 bases short, with 28 bases between. CDR1 MDHEN and CDR2 SYDVKM come from the germline V gene. The CDR3 consists of 17 residues. The CDR3 DNA is TGTGCCAGCAGTCCCCAAGGGAGATCGGGGCGAGGTAAGAAAGCTTTCTTT. Translated, it gives CASSPQGRSGRGKKAFF.

V gene TRBV5-8 combines with J gene TRBJ2-1; unclear D gene. The CDR3 consists of 14 residues. Germline V gene data show CDR1 as SGHTS and CDR2 as YDEGEE. V dropped 0 bases and J dropped 2 bases, with 6 bases sitting between them. The CDR3 DNA follows: TGTGCCAGCAGCTTGGGCGTTACCTACAATGAGCAGTTCTTC. Amino acids: CASSLGVTYNEQFF. The full variable domain, its missing parts supplied by reference TRBV5-8 and TRBJ2-1, is EAGVTQSPTHLIKTRGQQATLRCSPISGHTSVYWYQQALGLGLQFLLWYDEGEERNRGNFPPRFSGRQFPNYSSELNVNALELEDSALYLCASSLGVTYNEQFFGPGTRLTVL.

A single count supports this clone. The V call is TRBV25-1, the J call TRBJ2-1; D is perhaps TRBD1 (5 bases). This CDR3 comprises 12 residues. Per germline, CDR1 MGHDK and CDR2 SYGVNS. The V and J ends lost 2 bases and 8 bases respectively, with 7 bases between them. The CDR3 spells CASSEIGDEQFF. The CDR3 coding sequence is TGTGCCAGCAGTGAAATAGGGGATGAGCAGTTCTTC.

This clone showed up just a few times. This rearrangement joins TRBV6-6 to TRBJ1-2; D gene ambiguous. From germline, CDR1 is MNHNY and CDR2 SVGAGI (reference sequence). CDR3 length: 8 amino acids. Trimming left V 11 bases short and J 8 bases short, with 6 bases between. In DNA form, the CDR3 reads TGTGCCGTAGGGGGCTACACCTTC. It yields the protein CAVGGYTF.

This chain links TRBV7-2 with TRBJ2-3; perhaps TRBD2 as D (7 bases). Deletions cut 10 bases from V and 4 bases from J, with 21 bases between. The length of the CDR3 is 15 residues. The germline V gene encodes CDR1 SGHTA and CDR2 FQGNSA. CDR3 residues: CATRGGMAGADTQYF. The CDR3 coding sequence is TGTGCCACCAGAGGGGGAATGGCGGGAGCAGATACGCAGTATTTT.

The chain has TRBV15 and TRBJ1-1; D gene uncertain. Germline loops: CDR1 LNHNV, CDR2 YYDKDF (reference sequence). Trimming pared 0 bases from V and 1 base from J, leaving 6 bases between. The CDR3 spans 14 residues. In DNA, the CDR3 is TGTGCCACCAGCAGAGATCAAGGGAACACTGAAGCTTTCTTT. Protein: CATSRDQGNTEAFF. Looking up the rest from reference TRBV15 and TRBJ1-1 gives the full variable domain: DAMVIQNPRYQVTQFGKPVTLSCSQTLNHNVMYWYQQKSSQAPKLLFHYYDKDFNNEADTPDNFQSRRPNTSFCFLDIRSPGLGDTAMYLCATSRDQGNTEAFFGQGTRLTVV.

The chain joins TRBV5-1 to TRBJ1-1, with D unresolved. CDR1 and CDR2 from the germline V gene are SGHRS and YFSETQ. With 4 bases removed from V and 1 base from J, the gap between germline ends came to 11 bases. The CDR3 extends over 14 amino acids. In nucleotides, the CDR3 is TGCGCCAGCAGCATTGGACCCTCGAACACTGAAGCTTTCTTT. As protein: CASSIGPSNTEAFF.

The chain employs TRBV5-6 and TRBJ2-7; 11 positions agree with TRBD2. Germline lookup yields CDR1 SGHDT and CDR2 YYEEEE. Trimming cost V 2 bases and J 5 bases; bases outside gene matches: 12. This CDR3 comprises 17 residues. CDR3 DNA sequence: TGTGCCAGCAGCTTCGGGATAGCGGGAGGGTCTCTTGACGAGCAGTACTTC. This gives the protein CASSFGIAGGSLDEQYF.

V and J are TRBV7-6 and TRBJ2-3; no reliable D call. V gave up 0 bases and J gave up 0 bases, with 4 bases separating them. This CDR3 contains 14 residues. CDR1 and CDR2 from the germline V gene are SGHVS and FNYEAQ. CDR3 coding DNA: TGTGCCAGCAGCTTAGCGGGTAGCACAGATACGCAGTATTTT. Its protein product is CASSLAGSTDTQYF.

The chain uses TRBV6-1 and TRBJ2-7; 10 bases line up with TRBD1. The V segment lost 6 bases and the J segment 3 bases; nucleotides outside the gene matches: 5. CDR1 and CDR2 from the germline V gene are MNHNS and SASEGT. The CDR3 consists of 14 residues. The CDR3 loop is CASRRGTGVYEQYF. The CDR3 nucleotides read TGTGCCAGCAGAAGAGGGACAGGGGTCTACGAGCAGTACTTC.

This clone was seen once. V and J are TRBV9 and TRBJ2-7, with D tentatively TRBD2 (5 bases). The CDR3 sequence is 14 residues long. Trimming stripped 0 bases from V and 2 bases from J, with 9 bases between. Germline values: CDR1 SGDLS, CDR2 YYNGEE. This CDR3 is CASSVDSGAYEQYF. CDR3 DNA sequence: TGTGCCAGCAGCGTAGACAGCGGAGCCTACGAGCAGTACTTC.

The V gene is TRBV27, the J gene TRBJ2-2; the D is unclear. Germline CDR1 is MNHEY and CDR2 is SMNVEV (reference sequence). This CDR3 is 14 amino acids long. V gave up 4 bases and J gave up 6 bases, with 12 bases separating them. CDR3 sequence (DNA): TGTGCCAGCAGTTCGATGGTGCCACCCGGGGAGCTGTTTTTT. As protein: CASSSMVPPGELFF.

The V and J genes are TRBV11-3 and TRBJ2-2; TRBD2 is a possible D gene (6 bases). CDR1 and CDR2 from the germline V gene are SGHNT and YENEEA. The V gene lost 5 bases and the J gene lost 6 bases, with 13 bases spanning the gap. This CDR3 has 14 amino acids. The DNA of the CDR3 is TGTGCCAGCAGCCCGGAGGGGCTCTCCGGGGAGCTGTTTTTT. Its protein is CASSPEGLSGELFF. Looking up the rest from reference TRBV11-3 and TRBJ2-2 gives the full variable domain: EAGVVQSPRYKIIEKKQPVAFWCNPISGHNTLYWYLQNLGQGPELLIRYENEEAVDDSQLPKDRFSAERLKGVDSTLKIQPAELGDSAVYLCASSPEGLSGELFFGEGSRLTVL.

The rearrangement links TRBV15 to TRBJ1-1; D not resolved. The CDR3 runs 13 residues. Germline assignment: CDR1 LNHNV and CDR2 YYDKDF (reference sequence). V gave up 0 bases and J gave up 11 bases, with 13 bases separating them. CDR3 DNA sequence: TGTGCCACCAGCAGAGATGTGAGGGTCGGGGCTTTCTTT. It translates to CATSRDVRVGAFF.

This clone was seen once. V is TRBV18 and J is TRBJ2-5; D call uncertain. Germline V gene sequence: CDR1 KGHSH, CDR2 LQKENI. This CDR3 comprises 12 residues. With 3 bases removed from V and 3 bases from J, the gap between germline ends came to 5 bases. CDR3 loop: CASSPNKETQYF. Here the CDR3 DNA reads TGTGCCAGCTCACCGAACAAAGAGACCCAGTACTTC.

This sequence joins TRBV18 and TRBJ2-1; possible D gene TRBD2, 6 bases. Trimming cost V 3 bases and J 6 bases, with 6 bases left between them. The CDR3 extends over 12 amino acids. Germline V gives CDR1 KGHSH, CDR2 LQKENI. The CDR3 spells CASSPEGNEQFF. The CDR3, as DNA: TGTGCCAGCTCACCGGAGGGCAATGAGCAGTTCTTC.

The chain couples TRBV25-1 to TRBJ2-2, with D perhaps TRBD1 or TRBD2 (6 bases each). The CDR3 loop spans 15 amino acids. Trimming cost V 9 bases and J 3 bases, with 17 bases left between them. The germline CDR1 and CDR2 sequences are MGHDK and SYGVNS. CDR3 DNA: TGTGCCAGTGGAGAGGGGGGCAGATACACCGGGGAGCTGTTTTTT. It translates to CASGEGGRYTGELFF.